These 12 T cell receptor beta chains came from one sample sequenced in a study of blood T cell repertoires in COVID-19 (dated by TCRdb to about 2020). The method was the immunoSEQ multiplex PCR assay. Sourced from immuneACCESS, this table was stored by TCRdb with only in-frame sequences that have V and J called. A share of the clones is absent; for the studies checked, an unresolved V gene accounts for under half, and the remainder has no known explanation. The table for this sample lists 150,000 to 200,000 clones; 75% to 80% of them were counted only once. The ten top clones hold roughly 25% of the sample. The sequenced material came from peripheral blood. These receptors were obtained from a woman in her 70s with acute or convalescent COVID-19.

The chain combines TRBV6-6 with TRBJ2-3, with 9 bases identical to TRBD2. The CDR3 extends over 16 amino acids. V was clipped by 3 bases and J by 3 bases; unmatched bases: 7. The V gene's germline CDR1 is MNHNY and CDR2 SVGAGI (reference sequence). In DNA form, the CDR3 reads TGTGCCAGCAGTTATTTAGCGGGAGATGGGACAGATACGCAGTATTTT. This codes for CASSYLAGDGTDTQYF.

The rearrangement links TRBV24-1 to TRBJ2-2; 7 bases map to TRBD1. The CDR3 has 16 residues. Per the germline V gene, CDR1 is KGHDR and CDR2 is SFDVKD. With 2 bases clipped from V and 4 bases from J, the junction kept 6 bases outside the gene matches. The CDR3 is CATSDYTRDSTGELFF. CDR3 coding DNA: TGTGCCACCAGTGATTACACCCGGGACAGCACCGGGGAGCTGTTTTTT.

This clone has just one count. The chain combines TRBV4-2 with TRBJ1-3; D uncertain. CDR1 is LGHNA and CDR2 is YNFKEQ in the germline V gene. V was clipped by 1 base and J by 4 bases, with 20 bases between them. The CDR3 has 18 residues. Here the CDR3 reads CASSQGLREPGAGNTIYF. Written as DNA, the CDR3 is TGTGCCAGCAGCCAAGGCCTACGGGAGCCGGGAGCCGGAAACACCATATATTTT.

The chain carries TRBV6-2 or TRBV6-3 and TRBJ2-5; 8 bases agree with TRBD2. The CDR3 is made up of 15 amino acids. Germline assignment: CDR1 MNHEY and CDR2 SVGEGT. V trimming: 5 bases; J trimming: 0 bases; junction bases outside the gene matches: 5. The chain's CDR3 is CASSLIAGNQETQYF. DNA of the CDR3: TGTGCCAGCAGTCTAATAGCGGGAAACCAAGAGACCCAGTACTTC.

V and J are TRBV24-1 and TRBJ2-6, with 12 bases lining up with TRBD1. CDR1 and CDR2 from the germline V gene are KGHDR and SFDVKD. J lost 3 bases, V lost 7 bases, and 6 bases had no gene match. The CDR3 covers 17 residues. The CDR3 DNA follows: TGTGCCACCAGCTCCGGGACAGGGGGCGGTGGGGCCAACGTCCTGACTTTC. It encodes CATSSGTGGGGANVLTF.

This chain connects TRBV7-2 to TRBJ1-1; no clear D. V was shortened by 0 bases and J by 6 bases, with 11 bases between the two germline ends. The germline gives CDR1 SGHTA, CDR2 FQGNSA. This CDR3 is 14 amino acids long. The CDR3 region is CASSLAHEGSEAFF. CDR3 DNA sequence: TGTGCCAGCAGCTTAGCCCACGAGGGATCTGAAGCTTTCTTT.

The chain joins TRBV7-3 to TRBJ2-1, with D possibly TRBD2 on 5 matching bases. The CDR3 is 18 residues long. The V end lost 5 bases, the J end lost 1 base, and 21 bases lay between the germline ends. Per the germline V gene, CDR1 is SGHTA and CDR2 is FQGTGA. The CDR3 nucleotides read TGTGCCAGCAGCCTCCTGGGCAGTCGGAGCGGATCCTACAATGAGCAGTTCTTC. Residues: CASSLLGSRSGSYNEQFF. Full variable domain (outside the CDR3, taken from reference TRBV7-3 and TRBJ2-1): GAGVSQTPSNKVTEKGKYVELRCDPISGHTALYWYRQSLGQGPEFLIYFQGTGAADDSGLPNDRFFAVRPEGSVSTLKIQRTERGDSAVYLCASSLLGSRSGSYNEQFFGPGTRLTVL.

Notes on this clone: The junction and the germline gene differ at one end; a read error may be behind it. The chain joins TRBV10-3 to TRBJ2-1; 9 bases align to TRBD1. CDR1 is ENHRY and CDR2 is SYGVKD in the germline V gene. This CDR3 is built from 15 residues. DNA for the CDR3: TGTGCCATCAGTGACGGGACAGGGTCCTTCAATGAGCAGTTCTTC. It is translated as CAISDGTGSFNEQFF.

The J gene is TRBJ1-6, the V gene TRBV5-5, with a possible D match to TRBD1 (5 bases). The CDR3 runs to 14 residues. Trimming shortened V by 1 base and J by 17 bases, and 19 bases separated the two germline ends. CDR1 and CDR2 (germline): SGHKS, YYEKEE (reference sequence). CDR3 sequence reads: CASSLQPTGTPFHF. CDR3 nucleotide sequence: TGTGCCAGCAGCTTGCAGCCGACCGGGACTCCCTTCCACTTT.

The chain combines TRBV5-1 with TRBJ2-7; D is perhaps TRBD1 (6 bases). The CDR3 runs 13 residues. CDR1 and CDR2 (germline): SGHRS, YFSETQ. V was cut by 2 bases and J by 7 bases, with 13 bases left in between. CDR3 in DNA: TGCGCCAGCAGCTTCATGGGGGCGTTTGAGCAGTACTTC. Its protein product is CASSFMGAFEQYF.

This clone was detected many times. The V call is TRBV15, the J call TRBJ1-4; TRBD1 agrees at 9 bases. With V trimmed by 5 bases and J by 13 bases, 32 bases remained unmatched. The CDR3 contains 21 residues. The germline V gene encodes CDR1 LNHNV and CDR2 YYDKDF (reference sequence). CDR3 loop: CATSPPPWSAKPDRGSNRLFF. The CDR3 DNA is TGTGCCACCAGCCCCCCCCCGTGGTCGGCAAAACCCGACAGGGGGAGTAATCGACTGTTTTTT.

V gene TRBV30 combines with J gene TRBJ1-3; no clear D gene. Trimming removed 5 bases at V and 4 bases at J, with 6 bases between. The germline gives CDR1 GTSNPN, CDR2 SVGIG (reference sequence). CDR3 length equals 11 residues. The CDR3 sequence is CAWATGNTIYF. The CDR3 region has the DNA TGTGCCTGGGCGACAGGAAACACCATATATTTT.